This T cell receptor beta chain was recorded in a study of blood T cells in healthy people across ages (dated by TCRdb to between 2014 and 2017). Regarding the complete study: In model experiments, template switching captured roughly one uniquely barcoded TCR beta cDNA molecule for every two T cells. To track age-related changes in TCR beta repertoire diversity, the study relied on deep sequencing normalized with unique cDNA molecular identifiers. Donors were grouped into four age groups: young (average 16 years), middle-aged (39), aged (roughly 62) and long-lived (approximately 81). The study analyzed two additional independent replicas of 1 million unique cDNA reads from the same blood draw for two donors, one aged 18 to 29 and one aged 80 or older. To avoid experimental bias, donors of different ages were randomly spread across the sequencing lanes. Broader findings and caveats from the paper: The CMV infection status of donors was not known, potentially confounding age-related changes in expanded clonotypes. Because profiling used bulk unsorted PBMCs, naive and antigen-experienced compartments could not be compared conclusively. Estimates of total diversity based on one million sequenced T cells were considered lower bounds and underestimates. The percentage of naive T cells measured by flow cytometry correlated strongly with observed TCR beta diversity. The long-lived group showed more naive CD4+ T cells, fewer expanded clones and increased TCR diversity than the aged group, suggesting age selection. As age increased, observed TCR beta diversity per million T cells dropped in a roughly linear way, and a significant reduction was already evident by age approximately 40.

Donors were 40 or so systemically healthy Caucasian individuals from Russia aged roughly 6 to 90 years. Approximately 9.3 milliliters of peripheral blood were collected from each donor into EDTA-treated Vacutainer tubes. Ficoll-Paque density-gradient centrifugation was used to isolate PBMCs, with at least 6 million per sample. Trizol reagent was used to extract total RNA from PBMCs, with at least 5 micrograms per sample. The percentages of naive CD45RAhigh/CD27high T cells were determined by flow cytometry on a PBMC aliquot from every donor. The CDR3 spans 13 residues, from the cysteine through the phenylalanine. Of all the DNA, just the CDR3 is kept, 39 bases in frame from base 1. The germline V gene encodes CDR1 SGHRS and CDR2 YFSETQ. The V end loses 0 bases and the J end loses 8 bases, and a stretch of 9 bases separates them. Details on this clonotype: Its antigen remains undetermined. Per-base quality was not reported, and no clone a single base away is much larger than it.

Receptor amplification or capture employed 5' RACE. Sequencer: Illumina HiSeq 2500. A second PCR of roughly 6 to 11 cycles was performed with a sample-barcoded 5' primer and a J-beta primer mix. A unique molecular identifier was introduced onto each TCR beta cDNA molecule by a template-switch 5' adaptor carrying 12 random nucleotides. Each sample yielded at least 2.5 million CDR3-containing paired-end reads. First-strand cDNA was synthesized from all RNA with the Mint cDNA synthesis kit, primed by a TRBC-specific oligonucleotide. After uracil-DNA glycosylase treatment, a first 18-cycle PCR used universal primers M1SS and BC2_uni_R on all cDNA. On the authors' methods: For normalization, 1 million high-quality reads, each with a distinct molecular identifier, were randomly selected from each sample. Reads with shared molecular identifiers were discarded instead of being binned into consensus sequences. MiTCR, set to a Q25 quality threshold and the strictest error-elimination algorithm, was used for CDR3 identification, clonotype clustering and error correction. Lower-bound total TCR beta diversity was estimated with a nonparametric unseen species model using Euler transformation. TCRdb handled the public reads itself, with Q25 trimming in fastp and clone calling in MiXCR, and kept productive beta chains. Every CDR3 protein is listed once, alongside the most common genes and DNA of its rows. TCRdb's processing, not the authors' own work, is the source of the V and J calls. The sample contains roughly 1.4 million distinct CDR3 sequences, around 55% of them found a single time. Together, the top ten hold under 8.5% of the sample.

The receptor chain draws on TRBV5-1 and TRBJ2-1; a confident D gene designation cannot be given. The sequenced material came from blood. The receptor comes from a man between 18 and 29 years old in good health. The DNA sequence is TGCGCCAGCAGCTTGGAGGTTGTGGATGAGCAGTTCTTC. Its protein product is CASSLEVVDEQFF.